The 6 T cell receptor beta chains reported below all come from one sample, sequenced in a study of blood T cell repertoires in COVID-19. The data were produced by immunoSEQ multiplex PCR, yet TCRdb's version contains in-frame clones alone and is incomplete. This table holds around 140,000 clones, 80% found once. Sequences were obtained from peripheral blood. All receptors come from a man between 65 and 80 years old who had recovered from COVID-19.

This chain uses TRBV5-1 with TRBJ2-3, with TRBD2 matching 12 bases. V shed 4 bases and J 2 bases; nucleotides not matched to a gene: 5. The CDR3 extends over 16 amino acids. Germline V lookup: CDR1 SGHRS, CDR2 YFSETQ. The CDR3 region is CASSGGTSGFTDTQYF. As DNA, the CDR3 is TGCGCCAGCAGCGGGGGGACTAGCGGGTTCACAGATACGCAGTATTTT.

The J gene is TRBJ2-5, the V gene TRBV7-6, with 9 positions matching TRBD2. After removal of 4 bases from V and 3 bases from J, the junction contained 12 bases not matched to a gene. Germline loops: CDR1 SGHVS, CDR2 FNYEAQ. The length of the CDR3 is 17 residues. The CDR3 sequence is CASSSPGGTSSEETQYF. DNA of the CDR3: TGTGCCAGCAGCTCCCCGGGGGGGACTAGCAGTGAAGAGACCCAGTACTTC.

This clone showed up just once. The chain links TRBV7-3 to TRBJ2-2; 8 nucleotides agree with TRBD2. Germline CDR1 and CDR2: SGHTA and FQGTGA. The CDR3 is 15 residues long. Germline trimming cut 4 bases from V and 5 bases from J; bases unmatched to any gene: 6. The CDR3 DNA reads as TGTGCCAGCAGCTCCTGGACGGGGGGGACCGGGGAGCTGTTTTTT. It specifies CASSSWTGGTGELFF. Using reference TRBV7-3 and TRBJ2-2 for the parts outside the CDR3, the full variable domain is GAGVSQTPSNKVTEKGKYVELRCDPISGHTALYWYRQSLGQGPEFLIYFQGTGAADDSGLPNDRFFAVRPEGSVSTLKIQRTERGDSAVYLCASSSWTGGTGELFFGEGSRLTVL.

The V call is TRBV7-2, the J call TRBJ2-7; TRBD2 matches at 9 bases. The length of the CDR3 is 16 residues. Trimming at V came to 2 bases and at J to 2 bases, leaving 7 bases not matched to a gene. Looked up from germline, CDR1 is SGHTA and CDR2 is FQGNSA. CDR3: CASSLSGAGGAYEQYF. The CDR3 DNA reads TGTGCCAGCAGCTTAAGCGGGGCGGGAGGGGCCTACGAGCAGTACTTC. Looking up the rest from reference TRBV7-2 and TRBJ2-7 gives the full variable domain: GAGVSQSPSNKVTEKGKDVELRCDPISGHTALYWYRQSLGQGLEFLIYFQGNSAPDKSGLPSDRFSAERTGGSVSTLTIQRTQQEDSAVYLCASSLSGAGGAYEQYFGPGTRLTVT.

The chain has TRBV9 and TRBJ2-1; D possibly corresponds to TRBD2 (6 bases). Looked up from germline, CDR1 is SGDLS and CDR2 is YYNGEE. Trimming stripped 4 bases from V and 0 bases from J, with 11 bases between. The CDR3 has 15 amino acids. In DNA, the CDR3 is TGTGCCAGCAGCCCCGGGGGTAACTCCTACAATGAGCAGTTCTTC. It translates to CASSPGGNSYNEQFF.

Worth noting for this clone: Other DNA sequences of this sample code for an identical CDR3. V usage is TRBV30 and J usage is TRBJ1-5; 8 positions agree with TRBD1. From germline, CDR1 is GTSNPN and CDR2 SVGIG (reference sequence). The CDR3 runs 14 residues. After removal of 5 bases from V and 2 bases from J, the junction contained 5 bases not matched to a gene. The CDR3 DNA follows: TGTGCCTGGTCGACAGGGGAGGGCAATCAGCCCCAGCATTTT. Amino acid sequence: CAWSTGEGNQPQHF.